This T cell receptor beta chain was documented in a study of response to subunit inactivated influenza vaccine. Study findings and constraints: Each seasonal flu vaccination may recruit only limited new T cells, authors suggested.

V dropped 5 bases and J dropped 4; count of bases not matched to a gene: 7. CDR1 and CDR2 (germline): MNHEY, SMNVEV (reference sequence). The CDR3 covers 15 residues. One entry per CDR3 protein results from TCRdb running MiXCR on the RT-PCR reads. This repertoire shows around 250,000 distinct CDR3 sequences, 12% found once; its top ten account for approximately 7.8%. This clonotype was recorded a few times. Its antigen is not identified. The receptor was derived from a man aged 50 to 59 who received an inactivated influenza vaccine. The V gene is TRBV27, the J gene TRBJ1-2, with TRBD1 matching over 10 bases. The sequenced sample was non-naive T cells sorted from PBMCs, obtained roughly 2 weeks before vaccination. The CDR3 DNA is TGTGCCAGCAGTCCGCCGGGACAGGGGATCTATGGCTACACCTTC. It is translated as CASSPPGQGIYGYTF.